The 3 T cell receptor beta chains in this list originate from one sample, sequenced in a study of glioma-infiltrating T cells after dendritic cell vaccination. Profiled with immunoSEQ multiplex PCR; TCRdb holds only in-frame clones, not every one. The sample has under 100,000 clones, over 75% seen once. The sample here was blood, taken before dendritic cell vaccination. The receptors were sampled from a human donor with glioblastoma.

The rearrangement links TRBV4-1 to TRBJ1-2, with TRBD1 matching 11 bases. The CDR3 is made up of 20 amino acids. The trim removed 3 bases at V and 4 bases at J, leaving 19 bases unmatched. Germline CDR1 reads MGHRA; CDR2 reads YSYEKL. DNA for the CDR3: TGCGCCAGCAGCCATACCCAAATGTCGGGACAGGGGGGGACCGGCTATGGCTACACCTTC. Protein sequence: CASSHTQMSGQGGTGYGYTF.

The chain recombines TRBV14 with TRBJ1-2, with TRBD1 identical over 7 bases. This CDR3 contains 14 residues. V shed 5 bases and J 4 bases; nucleotides not matched to a gene: 7. Germline CDR1 SGHDN, CDR2 FVKESK. The CDR3 sequence: CASSEGTDLYGYTF. The CDR3 region has the DNA TGTGCCAGCAGCGAAGGGACAGACCTCTATGGCTACACCTTC.

The chain combines TRBV4-1 with TRBJ2-3; the match to TRBD2 covers 7 bases. J lost 2 bases, V lost 6 bases, and 17 bases had no gene match. Germline V gene sequence: CDR1 MGHRA, CDR2 YSYEKL. The CDR3 sequence is 18 residues long. The CDR3 coding sequence is TGCGCCAGCAGTCGGGACTGGGGGGGGAGAGCTTACACAGATACGCAGTATTTT. Translated: CASSRDWGGRAYTDTQYF.